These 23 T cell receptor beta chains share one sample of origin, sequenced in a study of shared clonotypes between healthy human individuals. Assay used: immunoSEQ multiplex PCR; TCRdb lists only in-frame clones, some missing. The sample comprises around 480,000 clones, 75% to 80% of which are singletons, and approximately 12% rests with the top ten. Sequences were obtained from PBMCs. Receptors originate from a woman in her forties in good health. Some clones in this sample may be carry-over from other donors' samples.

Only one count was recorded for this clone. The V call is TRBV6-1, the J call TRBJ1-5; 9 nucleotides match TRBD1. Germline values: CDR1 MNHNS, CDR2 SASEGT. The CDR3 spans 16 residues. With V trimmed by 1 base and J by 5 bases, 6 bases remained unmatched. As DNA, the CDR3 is TGTGCCAGCAGTGAAGGGACAGGGGAAGGGTATCAGCCCCAGCATTTT. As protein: CASSEGTGEGYQPQHF.

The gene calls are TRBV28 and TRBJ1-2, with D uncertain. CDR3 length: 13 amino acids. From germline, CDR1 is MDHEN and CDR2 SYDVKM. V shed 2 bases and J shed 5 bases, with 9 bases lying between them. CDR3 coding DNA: TGTGCCAGCAGTTTAATGGGTTTGTATGGCTACACCTTC. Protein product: CASSLMGLYGYTF.

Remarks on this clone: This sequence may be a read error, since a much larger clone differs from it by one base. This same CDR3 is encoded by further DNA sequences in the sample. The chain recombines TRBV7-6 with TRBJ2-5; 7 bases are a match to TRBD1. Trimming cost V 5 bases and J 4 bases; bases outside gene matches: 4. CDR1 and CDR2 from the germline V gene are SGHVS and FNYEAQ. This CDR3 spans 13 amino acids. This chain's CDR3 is CASSPRQGETQYF. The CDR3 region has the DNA TGTGCCAGCAGCCCTCGACAGGGAGAGACCCAGTACTTC.

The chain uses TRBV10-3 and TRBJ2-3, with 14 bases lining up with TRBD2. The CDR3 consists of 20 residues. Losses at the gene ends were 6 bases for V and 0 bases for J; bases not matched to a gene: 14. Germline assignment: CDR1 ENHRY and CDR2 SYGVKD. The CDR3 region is CAIRPGTSGSRGSSTDTQYF. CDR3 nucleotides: TGTGCCATCAGACCCGGGACTAGCGGGAGCAGAGGGTCTAGCACAGATACGCAGTATTTT.

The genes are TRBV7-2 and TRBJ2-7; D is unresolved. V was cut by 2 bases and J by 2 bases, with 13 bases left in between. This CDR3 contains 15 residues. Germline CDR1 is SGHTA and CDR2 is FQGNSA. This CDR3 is CASSLHPGVAYEQYF. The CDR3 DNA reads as TGTGCCAGCAGCTTACACCCCGGAGTAGCCTACGAGCAGTACTTC.

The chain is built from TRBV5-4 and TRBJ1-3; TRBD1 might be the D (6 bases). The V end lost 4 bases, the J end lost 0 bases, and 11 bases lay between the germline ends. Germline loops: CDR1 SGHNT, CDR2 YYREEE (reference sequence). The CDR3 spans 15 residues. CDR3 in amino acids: CASSTAGVSGNTIYF. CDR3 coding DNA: TGTGCCAGCAGCACAGCAGGGGTCTCTGGAAACACCATATATTTT.

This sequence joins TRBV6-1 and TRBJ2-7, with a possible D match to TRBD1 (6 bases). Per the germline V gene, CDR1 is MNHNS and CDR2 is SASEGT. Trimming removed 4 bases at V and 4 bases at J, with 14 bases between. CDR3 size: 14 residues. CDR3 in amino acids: CASSGGGVGYEQYF. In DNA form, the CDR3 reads TGTGCCAGCAGTGGAGGGGGAGTGGGGTACGAGCAGTACTTC.

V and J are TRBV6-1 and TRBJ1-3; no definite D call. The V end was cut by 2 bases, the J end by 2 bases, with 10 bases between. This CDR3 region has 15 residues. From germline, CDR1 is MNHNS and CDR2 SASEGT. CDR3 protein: CASSEYTAPGNTIYF. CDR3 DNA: TGTGCCAGCAGTGAATATACAGCCCCTGGAAACACCATATATTTT.

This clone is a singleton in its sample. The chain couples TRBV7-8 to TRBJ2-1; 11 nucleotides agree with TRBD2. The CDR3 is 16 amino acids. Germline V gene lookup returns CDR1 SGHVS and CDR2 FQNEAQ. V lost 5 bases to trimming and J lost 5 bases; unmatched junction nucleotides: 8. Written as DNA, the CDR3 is TGTGCCAGCAGCCCACGCCGGACTAGCGGGCACAATGAGCAGTTCTTC. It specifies CASSPRRTSGHNEQFF.

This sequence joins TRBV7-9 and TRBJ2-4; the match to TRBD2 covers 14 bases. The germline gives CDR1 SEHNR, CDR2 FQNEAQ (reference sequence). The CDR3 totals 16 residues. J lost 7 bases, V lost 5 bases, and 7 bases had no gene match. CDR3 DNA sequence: TGTGCCAGCAGCCCCCTAAGACTAGCGGGAGGGAACATTCAGTACTTC. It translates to CASSPLRLAGGNIQYF.

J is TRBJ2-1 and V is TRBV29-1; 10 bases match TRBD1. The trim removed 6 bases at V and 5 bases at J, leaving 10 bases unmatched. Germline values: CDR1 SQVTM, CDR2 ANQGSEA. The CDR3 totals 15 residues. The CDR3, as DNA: TGCAGCGTCGCCAAATTGGGGACAGGGGACAATGAGCAGTTCTTC. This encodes CSVAKLGTGDNEQFF.

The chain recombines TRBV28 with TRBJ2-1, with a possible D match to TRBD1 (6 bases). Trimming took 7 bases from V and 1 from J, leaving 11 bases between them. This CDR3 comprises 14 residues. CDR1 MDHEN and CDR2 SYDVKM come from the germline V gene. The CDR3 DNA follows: TGTGCCAGCACCCCACAGGGATCCTACAATGAGCAGTTCTTC. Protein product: CASTPQGSYNEQFF.

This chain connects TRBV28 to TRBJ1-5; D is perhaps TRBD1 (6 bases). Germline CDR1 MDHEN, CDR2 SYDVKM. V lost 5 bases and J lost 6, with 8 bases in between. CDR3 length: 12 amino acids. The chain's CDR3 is CASSTQGQPQHF. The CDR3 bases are TGTGCCAGCAGTACACAGGGTCAGCCCCAGCATTTT.

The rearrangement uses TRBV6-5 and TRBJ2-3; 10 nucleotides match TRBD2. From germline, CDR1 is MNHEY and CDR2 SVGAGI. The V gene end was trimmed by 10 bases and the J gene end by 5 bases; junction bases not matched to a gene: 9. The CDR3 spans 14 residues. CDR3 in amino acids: CAIREAGGVDTQYF. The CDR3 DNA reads TGTGCCATTAGGGAAGCGGGAGGGGTAGATACGCAGTATTTT.

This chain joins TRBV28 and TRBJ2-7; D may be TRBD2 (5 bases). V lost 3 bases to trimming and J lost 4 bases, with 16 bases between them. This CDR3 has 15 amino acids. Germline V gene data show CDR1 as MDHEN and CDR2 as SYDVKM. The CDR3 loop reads CASSFQRPPKYEQYF. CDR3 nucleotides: TGTGCCAGCAGTTTCCAGCGGCCCCCTAAATACGAGCAGTACTTC.

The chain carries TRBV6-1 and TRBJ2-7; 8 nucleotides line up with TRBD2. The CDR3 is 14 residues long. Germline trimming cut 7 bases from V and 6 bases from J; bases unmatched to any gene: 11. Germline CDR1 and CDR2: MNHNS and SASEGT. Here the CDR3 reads CASKISGGPGEQYF. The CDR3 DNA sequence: TGTGCCAGCAAGATCTCGGGAGGGCCTGGCGAGCAGTACTTC.

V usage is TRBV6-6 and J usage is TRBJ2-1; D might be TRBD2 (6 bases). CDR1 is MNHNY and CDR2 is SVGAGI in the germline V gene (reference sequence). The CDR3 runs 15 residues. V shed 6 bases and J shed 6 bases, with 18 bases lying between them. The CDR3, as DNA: TGTGCCAGCAGAAACCGGGACTTCGGGATCAATGAGCAGTTCTTC. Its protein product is CASRNRDFGINEQFF.

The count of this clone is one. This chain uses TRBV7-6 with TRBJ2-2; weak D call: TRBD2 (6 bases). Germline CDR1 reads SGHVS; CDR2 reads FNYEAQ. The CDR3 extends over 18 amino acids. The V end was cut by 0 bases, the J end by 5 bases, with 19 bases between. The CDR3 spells CASSLAAPGLTGTGELFF. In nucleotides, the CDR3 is TGTGCCAGCAGCTTAGCCGCGCCAGGACTAACGGGAACCGGGGAGCTGTTTTTT.

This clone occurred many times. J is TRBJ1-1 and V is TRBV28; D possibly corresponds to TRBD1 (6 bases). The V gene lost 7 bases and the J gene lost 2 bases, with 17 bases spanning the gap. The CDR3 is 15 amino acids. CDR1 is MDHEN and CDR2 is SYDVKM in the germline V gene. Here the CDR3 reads CASTTPGDINTEAFF. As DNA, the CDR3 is TGTGCCAGCACCACCCCGGGGGACATAAACACTGAAGCTTTCTTT.

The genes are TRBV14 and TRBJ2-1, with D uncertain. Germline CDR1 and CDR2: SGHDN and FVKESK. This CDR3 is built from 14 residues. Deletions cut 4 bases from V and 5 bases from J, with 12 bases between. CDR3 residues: CASSRHLTDNEQFF. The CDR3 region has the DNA TGTGCCAGCAGCCGACACCTTACAGACAATGAGCAGTTCTTC.

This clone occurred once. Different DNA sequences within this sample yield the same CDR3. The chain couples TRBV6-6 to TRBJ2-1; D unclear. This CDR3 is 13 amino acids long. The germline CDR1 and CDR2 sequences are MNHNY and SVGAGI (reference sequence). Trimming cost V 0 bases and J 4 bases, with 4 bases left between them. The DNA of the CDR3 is TGTGCCAGCAGTTACTCAAGTTACAATGAGCAGTTCTTC. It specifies CASSYSSYNEQFF.

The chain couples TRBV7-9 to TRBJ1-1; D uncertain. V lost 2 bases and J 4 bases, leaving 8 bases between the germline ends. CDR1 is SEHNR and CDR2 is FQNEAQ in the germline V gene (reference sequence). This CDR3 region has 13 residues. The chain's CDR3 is CASSLFGVTEAFF. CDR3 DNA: TGTGCCAGCAGCTTATTCGGGGTCACTGAAGCTTTCTTT.

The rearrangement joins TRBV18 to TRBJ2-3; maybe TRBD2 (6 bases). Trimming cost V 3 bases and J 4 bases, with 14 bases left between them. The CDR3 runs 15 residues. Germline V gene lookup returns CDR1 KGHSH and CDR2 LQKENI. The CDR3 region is CASSPAASVSDTQYF. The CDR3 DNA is TGTGCCAGCTCACCCGCGGCTAGCGTTTCAGATACGCAGTATTTT.